What follows is one T cell receptor (beta chain) and its context. These data belong to a study of regulatory T cells in long-lasting Graves disease. CDR1 is SNHLY and CDR2 is FYNNEI in the germline V gene. The CDR3 is 16 residues long. The germline V and J ends were trimmed by 4 bases and 1 base, with 14 bases remaining between them. The TCR beta library used iRepertoire HTBI primers with Arm-PCR amplification of CDR3. TCRdb used MiXCR to reprocess the multiplex PCR reads, holding one entry per CDR3 protein. The sample holds fewer than 650,000 distinct CDR3 sequences, roughly 15% seen once. Described time point: newly diagnosed GD, antithyroid drugs for less than 3 months. Extracted RNA from PBMCs served as the source of the TCR library. The data also belong to a second study, concerning T cells in Graves' hyperthyroidism and ophthalmopathy.

The rearrangement joins TRBV2 to TRBJ1-5, with D possibly being TRBD1 (6 bases). The sample here was peripheral blood mononuclear cells (PBMCs), taken at new diagnosis, from a patient treated with antithyroid drugs. This clonotype was sampled from a woman aged 25 to 39 with Graves disease. DNA for the CDR3: TGTGCCAGCAGTGGATACAGGGAAAGGAGCAATCAGCCCCAGCATTTT. Protein: CASSGYRERSNQPQHF.